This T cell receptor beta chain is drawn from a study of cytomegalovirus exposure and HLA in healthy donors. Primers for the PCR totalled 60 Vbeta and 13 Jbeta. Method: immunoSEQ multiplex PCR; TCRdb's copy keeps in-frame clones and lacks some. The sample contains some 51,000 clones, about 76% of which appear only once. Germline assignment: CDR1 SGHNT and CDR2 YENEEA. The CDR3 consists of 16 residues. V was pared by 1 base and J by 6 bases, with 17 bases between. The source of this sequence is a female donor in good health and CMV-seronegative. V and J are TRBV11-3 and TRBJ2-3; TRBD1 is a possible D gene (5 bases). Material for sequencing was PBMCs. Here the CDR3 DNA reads TGTGCCAGCAGCTTAGGCGACAGATCCTTCGGGGATACGCAGTATTTT. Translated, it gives CASSLGDRSFGDTQYF. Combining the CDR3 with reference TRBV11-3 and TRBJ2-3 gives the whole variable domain EAGVVQSPRYKIIEKKQPVAFWCNPISGHNTLYWYLQNLGQGPELLIRYENEEAVDDSQLPKDRFSAERLKGVDSTLKIQPAELGDSAVYLCASSLGDRSFGDTQYFGPGTRLTVL.